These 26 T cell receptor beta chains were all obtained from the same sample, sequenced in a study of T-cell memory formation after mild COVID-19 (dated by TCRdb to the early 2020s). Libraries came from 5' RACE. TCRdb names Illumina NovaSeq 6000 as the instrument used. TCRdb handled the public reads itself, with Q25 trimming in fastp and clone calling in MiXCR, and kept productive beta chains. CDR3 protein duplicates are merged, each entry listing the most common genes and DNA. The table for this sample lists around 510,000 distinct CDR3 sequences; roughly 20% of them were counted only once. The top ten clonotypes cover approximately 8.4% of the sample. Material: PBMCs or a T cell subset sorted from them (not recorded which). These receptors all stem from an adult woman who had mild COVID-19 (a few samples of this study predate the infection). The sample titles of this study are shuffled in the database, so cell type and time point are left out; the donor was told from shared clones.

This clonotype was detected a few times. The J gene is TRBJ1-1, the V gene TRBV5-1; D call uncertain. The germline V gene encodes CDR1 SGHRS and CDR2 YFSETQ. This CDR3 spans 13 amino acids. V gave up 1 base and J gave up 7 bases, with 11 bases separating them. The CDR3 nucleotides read TGCGCCAGCAGCTTGACCGGATCGGTTGAAGCTTTCTTT. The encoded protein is CASSLTGSVEAFF. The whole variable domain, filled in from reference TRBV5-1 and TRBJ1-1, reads KAGVTQTPRYLIKTRGQQVTLSCSPISGHRSVSWYQQTPGQGLQFLFEYFSETQRNKGNFPGRFSGRQFSNSRSEMNVSTLELGDSALYLCASSLTGSVEAFFGQGTRLTVV.

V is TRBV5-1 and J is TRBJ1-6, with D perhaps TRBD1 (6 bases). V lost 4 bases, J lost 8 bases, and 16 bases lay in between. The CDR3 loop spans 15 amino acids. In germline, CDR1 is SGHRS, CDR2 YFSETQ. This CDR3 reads CASSPRTRGDSPLHF. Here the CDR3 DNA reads TGCGCCAGCAGCCCAAGGACAAGGGGGGATTCACCCCTCCACTTT.

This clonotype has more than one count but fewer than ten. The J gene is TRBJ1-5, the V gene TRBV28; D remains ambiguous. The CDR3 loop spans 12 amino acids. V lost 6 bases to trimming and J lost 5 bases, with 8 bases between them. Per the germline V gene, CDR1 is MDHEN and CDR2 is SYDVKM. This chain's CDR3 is CASREQDQPQHF. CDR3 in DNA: TGTGCCAGCAGGGAACAAGATCAGCCCCAGCATTTT.

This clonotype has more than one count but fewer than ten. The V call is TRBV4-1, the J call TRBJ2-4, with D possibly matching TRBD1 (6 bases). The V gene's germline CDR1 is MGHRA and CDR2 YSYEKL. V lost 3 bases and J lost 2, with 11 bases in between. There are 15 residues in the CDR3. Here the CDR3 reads CASSQIQGPKNIQYF. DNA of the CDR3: TGCGCCAGCAGCCAGATACAGGGACCCAAAAACATTCAGTACTTC.

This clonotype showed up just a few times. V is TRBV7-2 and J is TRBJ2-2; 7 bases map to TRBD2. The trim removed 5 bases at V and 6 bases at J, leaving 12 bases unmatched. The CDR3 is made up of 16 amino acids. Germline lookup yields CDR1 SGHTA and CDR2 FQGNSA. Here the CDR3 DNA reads TGTGCCAGCAGCCCCCACCGTTCAGGGAGGGCCGGGGAGCTGTTTTTT. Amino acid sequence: CASSPHRSGRAGELFF. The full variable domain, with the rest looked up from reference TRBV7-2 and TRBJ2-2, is GAGVSQSPSNKVTEKGKDVELRCDPISGHTALYWYRQSLGQGLEFLIYFQGNSAPDKSGLPSDRFSAERTGGSVSTLTIQRTQQEDSAVYLCASSPHRSGRAGELFFGEGSRLTVL.

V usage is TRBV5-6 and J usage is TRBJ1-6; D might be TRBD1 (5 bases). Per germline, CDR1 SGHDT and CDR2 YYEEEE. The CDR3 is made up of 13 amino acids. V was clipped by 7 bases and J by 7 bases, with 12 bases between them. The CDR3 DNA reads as TGTGCCAGCCGCCGGGACTACAATTCACCCCTCCACTTT. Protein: CASRRDYNSPLHF.

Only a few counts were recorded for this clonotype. In DNA form, the CDR3 reads TGTGCCAGCAGCGAGGGCCCTGAGGGACCCAATGAGCAGTTCTTC. Translated, it gives CASSEGPEGPNEQFF. This chain links TRBV9 with TRBJ2-1, with D perhaps being TRBD1 or TRBD2 (5 bases each). Trimming took 3 bases from V and 6 from J, leaving 16 bases between them. In germline, CDR1 is SGDLS, CDR2 YYNGEE. The CDR3 has 15 amino acids.

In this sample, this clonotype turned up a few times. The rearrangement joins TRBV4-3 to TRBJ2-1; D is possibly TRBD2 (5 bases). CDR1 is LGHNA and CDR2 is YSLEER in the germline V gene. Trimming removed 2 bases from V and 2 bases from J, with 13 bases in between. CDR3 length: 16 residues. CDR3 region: CASSQFMAEAYNEQFF. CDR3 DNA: TGCGCCAGCAGCCAATTCATGGCGGAGGCCTACAATGAGCAGTTCTTC.

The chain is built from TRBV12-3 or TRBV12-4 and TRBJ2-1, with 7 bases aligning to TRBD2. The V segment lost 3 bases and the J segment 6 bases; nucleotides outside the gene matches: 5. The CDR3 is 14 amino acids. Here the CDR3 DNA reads TGTGCCAGCAGTTTTGGGGCTAGCGGCAATGAGCAGTTCTTC. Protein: CASSFGASGNEQFF.

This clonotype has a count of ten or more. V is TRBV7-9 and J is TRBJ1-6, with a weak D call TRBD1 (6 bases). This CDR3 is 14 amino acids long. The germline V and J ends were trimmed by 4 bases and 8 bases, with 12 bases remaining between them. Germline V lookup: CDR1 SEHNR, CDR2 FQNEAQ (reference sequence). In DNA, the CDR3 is TGTGCCAGCAGCTCCGGACAGACCGATTCACCCCTCCACTTT. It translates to CASSSGQTDSPLHF.

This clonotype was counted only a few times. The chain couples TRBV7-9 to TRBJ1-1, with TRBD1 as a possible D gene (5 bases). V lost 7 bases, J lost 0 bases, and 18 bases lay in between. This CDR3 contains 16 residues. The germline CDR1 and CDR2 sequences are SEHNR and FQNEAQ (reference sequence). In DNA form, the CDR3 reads TGTGCCAGCAACCCCACCGGGGGGGGGTTGAACACTGAAGCTTTCTTT. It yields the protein CASNPTGGGLNTEAFF.

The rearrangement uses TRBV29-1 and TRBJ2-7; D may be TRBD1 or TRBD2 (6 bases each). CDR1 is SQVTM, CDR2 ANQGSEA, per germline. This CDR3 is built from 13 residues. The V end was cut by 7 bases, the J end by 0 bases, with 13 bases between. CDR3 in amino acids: CSARRGFSYEQYF. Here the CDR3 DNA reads TGCAGCGCACGGAGGGGGTTCTCCTACGAGCAGTACTTC.

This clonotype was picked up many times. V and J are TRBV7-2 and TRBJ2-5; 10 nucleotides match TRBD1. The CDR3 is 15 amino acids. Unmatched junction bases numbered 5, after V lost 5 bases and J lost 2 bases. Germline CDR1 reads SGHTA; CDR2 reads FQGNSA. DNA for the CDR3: TGTGCCAGCAGCACGGGACAGGGGAGGCAAGAGACCCAGTACTTC. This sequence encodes CASSTGQGRQETQYF.

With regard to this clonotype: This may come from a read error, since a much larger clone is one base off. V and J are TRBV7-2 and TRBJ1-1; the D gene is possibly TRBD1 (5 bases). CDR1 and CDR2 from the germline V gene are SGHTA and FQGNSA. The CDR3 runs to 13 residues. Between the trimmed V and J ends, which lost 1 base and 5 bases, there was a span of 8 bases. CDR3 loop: CASSLGGKTEAFF. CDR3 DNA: TGTGCCAGCAGCTTAGGGGGGAAAACTGAAGCTTTCTTT.

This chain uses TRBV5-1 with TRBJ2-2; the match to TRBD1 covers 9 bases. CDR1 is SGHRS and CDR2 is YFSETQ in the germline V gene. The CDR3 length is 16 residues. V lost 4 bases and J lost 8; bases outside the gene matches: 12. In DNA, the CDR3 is TGCGCCAGCAGCCAACAGGGGGCGAGTCTGTTAGGGGAGCTGTTTTTT. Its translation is CASSQQGASLLGELFF. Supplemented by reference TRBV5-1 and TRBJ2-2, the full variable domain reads KAGVTQTPRYLIKTRGQQVTLSCSPISGHRSVSWYQQTPGQGLQFLFEYFSETQRNKGNFPGRFSGRQFSNSRSEMNVSTLELGDSALYLCASSQQGASLLGELFFGEGSRLTVL.

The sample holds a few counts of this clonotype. The CDR3 region is CASSPGDRLNADTQYF. DNA for the CDR3: TGCGCCAGCAGCCCCGGGGACAGACTAAATGCAGATACGCAGTATTTT. The gene calls are TRBV5-1 and TRBJ2-3; TRBD1 aligns across 7 bases. Germline V gives CDR1 SGHRS, CDR2 YFSETQ. The CDR3 length is 16 residues. V gave up 4 bases and J gave up 4 bases; unmatched junction bases: 12.

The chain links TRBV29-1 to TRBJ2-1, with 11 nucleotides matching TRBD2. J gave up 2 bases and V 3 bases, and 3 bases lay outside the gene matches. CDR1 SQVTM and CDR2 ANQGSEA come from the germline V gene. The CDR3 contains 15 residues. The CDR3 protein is CSVDLSGGAYNEQFF. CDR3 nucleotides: TGCAGCGTTGACCTTAGCGGGGGGGCCTACAATGAGCAGTTCTTC.

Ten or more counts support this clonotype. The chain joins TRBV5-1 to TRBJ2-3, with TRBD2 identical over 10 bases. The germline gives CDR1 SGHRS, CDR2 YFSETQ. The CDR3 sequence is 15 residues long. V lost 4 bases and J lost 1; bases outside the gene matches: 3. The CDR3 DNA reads TGCGCCAGCAGCGCCGGGACTAGCGGCACAGATACGCAGTATTTT. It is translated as CASSAGTSGTDTQYF.

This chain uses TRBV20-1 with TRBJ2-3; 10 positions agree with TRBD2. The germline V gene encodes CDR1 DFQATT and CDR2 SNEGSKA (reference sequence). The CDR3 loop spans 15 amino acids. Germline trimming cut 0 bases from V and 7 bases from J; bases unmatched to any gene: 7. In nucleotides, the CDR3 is TGCAGTGCTAGAGAGGGGTCTAGCGGGAGTTATACGCAGTATTTT. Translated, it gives CSAREGSSGSYTQYF.

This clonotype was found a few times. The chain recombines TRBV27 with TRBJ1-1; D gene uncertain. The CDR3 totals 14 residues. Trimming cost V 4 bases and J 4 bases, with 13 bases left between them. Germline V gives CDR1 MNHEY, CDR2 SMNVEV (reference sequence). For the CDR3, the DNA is TGTGCCAGCAGTTCACGCCCCGGCGGCACTGAAGCTTTCTTT. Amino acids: CASSSRPGGTEAFF.

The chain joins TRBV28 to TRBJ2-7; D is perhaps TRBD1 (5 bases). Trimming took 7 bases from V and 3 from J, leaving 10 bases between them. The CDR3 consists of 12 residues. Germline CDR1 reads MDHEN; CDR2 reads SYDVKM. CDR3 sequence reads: CASIDRNYEQYF. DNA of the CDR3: TGTGCCAGCATTGACAGAAACTACGAGCAGTACTTC.

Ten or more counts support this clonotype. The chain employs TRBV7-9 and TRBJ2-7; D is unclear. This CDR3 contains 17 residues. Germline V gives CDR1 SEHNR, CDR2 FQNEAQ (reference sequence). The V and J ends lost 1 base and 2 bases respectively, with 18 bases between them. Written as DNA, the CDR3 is TGTGCCAGCAGCTTAGGGCACCAGAATATTGGAGCCTACGAGCAGTACTTC. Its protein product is CASSLGHQNIGAYEQYF. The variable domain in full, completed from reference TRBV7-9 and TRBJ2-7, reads DTGVSQNPRHKITKRGQNVTFRCDPISEHNRLYWYRQTLGQGPEFLTYFQNEAQLEKSRLLSDRFSAERPKGSFSTLEIQRTEQGDSAMYLCASSLGHQNIGAYEQYFGPGTRLTVT.

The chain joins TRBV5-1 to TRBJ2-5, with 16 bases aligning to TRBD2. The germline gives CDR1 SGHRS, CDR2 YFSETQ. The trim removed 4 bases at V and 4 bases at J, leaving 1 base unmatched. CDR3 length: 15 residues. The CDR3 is CASSGTSGRGETQYF. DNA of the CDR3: TGCGCCAGCAGCGGGACTAGCGGGAGGGGAGAGACCCAGTACTTC.

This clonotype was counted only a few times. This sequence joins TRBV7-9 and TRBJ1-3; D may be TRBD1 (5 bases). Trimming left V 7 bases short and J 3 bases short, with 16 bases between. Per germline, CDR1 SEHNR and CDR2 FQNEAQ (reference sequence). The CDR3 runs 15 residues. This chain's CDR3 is CASKGQGESGNTIYF. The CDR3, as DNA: TGTGCCAGCAAAGGGCAAGGGGAAAGTGGAAACACCATATATTTT.

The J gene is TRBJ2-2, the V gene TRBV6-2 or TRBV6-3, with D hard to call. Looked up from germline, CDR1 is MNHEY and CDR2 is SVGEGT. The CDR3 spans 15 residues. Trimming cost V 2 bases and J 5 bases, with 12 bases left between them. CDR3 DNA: TGTGCCAGCAGTTACCCGAGACACTTAACCGGGGAGCTGTTTTTT. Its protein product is CASSYPRHLTGELFF.

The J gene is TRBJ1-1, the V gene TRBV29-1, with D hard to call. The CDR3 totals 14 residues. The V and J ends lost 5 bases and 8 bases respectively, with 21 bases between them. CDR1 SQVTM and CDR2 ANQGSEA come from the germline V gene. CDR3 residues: CSVLQLLSGMEAFF. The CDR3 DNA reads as TGCAGCGTTCTCCAACTACTAAGTGGGATGGAAGCTTTCTTT. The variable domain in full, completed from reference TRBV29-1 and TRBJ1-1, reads SAVISQKPSRDICQRGTSLTIQCQVDSQVTMMFWYRQQPGQSLTLIATANQGSEATYESGFVIDKFPISRPNLTFSTLTVSNMSPEDSSIYLCSVLQLLSGMEAFFGQGTRLTVV.